The clone carrying this T cell receptor beta chain was seen many times. The data stem from a study of blood T cells in healthy people across ages. Combining a sample-barcoded 5' primer with a J-beta primer mix, a second PCR ran for roughly 7 to 12 cycles. Every sample gave at least 3 million paired-end reads containing CDR3. TCRdb analysed the 5' RACE reads with MiXCR anew, one entry per CDR3 protein. The table records around 1,700,000 distinct CDR3 sequences, 28% of them present only once. This CDR3 spans 16 amino acids. V lost 9 bases and J 0 bases, leaving 19 bases between the germline ends. Germline V gives CDR1 SGHRS, CDR2 YFSETQ.

This sequence originates from a woman aged 30 to 39 in good health. Input material: blood. The V and J genes are TRBV5-1 and TRBJ2-1; possibly TRBD1 for D (6 bases). Here the CDR3 reads CATQGSGPGSYNEQFF. The CDR3 bases are TGCGCCACCCAGGGGAGCGGCCCAGGCTCCTACAATGAGCAGTTCTTC.